This passage covers 2 T cell receptor beta chains from one sample sequenced in a study of shared clonotypes between healthy human individuals. Some clones are missing from TCRdb's copy, which holds only in-frame ones; the method was immunoSEQ multiplex PCR. This table holds about 1,900,000 clones, about 95% found once. CD45RO negativity and positive selection for CCR7 defined naive CD8 cells, a population that excluded terminally differentiated effector memory CD45RA+ cells. The sequenced sample consisted of naive CD8+ T cells sorted from blood. The source is a man younger than 35 in good health.

This chain uses TRBV9 with TRBJ1-2; D might be TRBD1 (5 bases). Trimming pared 2 bases from V and 5 bases from J, leaving 13 bases between. The germline V gene encodes CDR1 SGDLS and CDR2 YYNGEE. The CDR3 sequence is 14 residues long. CDR3 in DNA: TGTGCCAGCAGCGTCGACAGCCTCGGGTATGGCTACACCTTC. It encodes CASSVDSLGYGYTF.

To note about this clone: Other DNA sequences in the sample encode the same CDR3. The chain has TRBV15 and TRBJ2-5, with a weak D call TRBD2 (6 bases). V lost 0 bases and J lost 5, with 7 bases in between. Looked up from germline, CDR1 is LNHNV and CDR2 is YYDKDF (reference sequence). The CDR3 spans 13 residues. CDR3 DNA sequence: TGTGCCACCAGCAGAGATCGGGGGGAGACCCAGTACTTC. This gives the protein CATSRDRGETQYF.